This is a list of T cell receptor beta chains from one sample in a study of blood T cell repertoires in COVID-19. Clones were sequenced by immunoSEQ multiplex PCR, and TCRdb holds only the in-frame ones, with some missing. The table has roughly 320,000 clones, approximately 90% seen once; the top ten hold over 5%. The material sequenced was peripheral blood. Every receptor here comes from a woman aged 45 to 65 with COVID-19, enrolled during active disease. Both conserved end residues are part of each CDR3. A D gene is named only where the DNA matches it firmly. The size field is filled for only some rows; it gives once, few, many or a size class.

CDR3aa,CDR3nt,abundance,d_gene,j_gene,v_gene,len
CASSAGSHGYTF,TGCGCCAGCAGCGCGGGAAGCCACGGCTACACCTTC,.,.,TRBJ1-2,TRBV5-1,12
CAWSVVQGASPLHF,TGTGCCTGGAGTGTCGTACAGGGGGCGTCACCCCTCCACTTT,.,TRBD1,TRBJ1-6,TRBV30,14
CATSDPRTGREQYF,TGTGCCACCAGTGACCCCCGGACAGGGCGTGAGCAGTACTTC,.,TRBD1,TRBJ2-7,TRBV24-1,14
CATSSHPNSYEQYF,TGTGCCACCAGTTCGCATCCTAACTCCTACGAGCAGTACTTC,.,.,TRBJ2-7,TRBV24-1,14
CASSVRQGMNQPQHF,TGTGCCAGCAGCGTCAGACAGGGGATGAATCAGCCCCAGCATTTT,.,TRBD1,TRBJ1-5,TRBV7-2,15
CASSLTGAYNEQFF,TGTGCCAGCAGCTTGACGGGAGCCTACAATGAGCAGTTCTTC,few,.,TRBJ2-1,TRBV11-3,14
CASSLARGWEGRSNEQFF,TGTGCCAGCAGCTTGGCAAGGGGCTGGGAGGGGCGGTCAAATGAGCAGTTCTTC,.,TRBD2,TRBJ2-1,TRBV5-8,18
CATSNSYSGANVLTF,TGTGCCACCAGTAACAGCTACTCTGGGGCCAACGTCCTGACTTTC,.,.,TRBJ2-6,TRBV24-1,15
CASSLAGTGVADTQYF,TGTGCCAGCAGCTTAGCCGGGACAGGGGTGGCAGATACGCAGTATTTT,.,TRBD1,TRBJ2-3,TRBV7-2,16
CASSDRDRVDIQYF,TGTGCCAGCAGTGACCGGGACAGGGTTGACATTCAGTACTTC,.,TRBD1,TRBJ2-4,TRBV6-1,14
CASSIRHGDTGYTF,TGTGCCAGTAGTATACGGCACGGGGATACTGGCTACACCTTC,few,.,TRBJ1-2,TRBV19,14
CAWSANTLNTEAFF,TGTGCCTGGAGTGCAAATACACTGAACACTGAAGCTTTCTTT,.,.,TRBJ1-1,TRBV30,14
CSASPGDRGNQPQHF,TGCAGTGCTAGTCCGGGGGACAGGGGGAATCAGCCCCAGCATTTT,.,TRBD1,TRBJ1-5,TRBV20-1,15
CASSQVTSGRGEQYF,TGTGCCAGCAGCCAAGTCACTAGCGGGAGGGGTGAGCAGTACTTC,.,TRBD2,TRBJ2-7,TRBV14,15
CASSQDLYRGENEKLFF,TGCGCCAGCAGCCAAGATTTATACAGGGGGGAGAATGAAAAACTGTTTTTT,.,TRBD1,TRBJ1-4,TRBV4-1,17
CASSLEGLAGLEQYF,TGTGCCAGCAGCTTAGAAGGACTAGCGGGACTCGAGCAGTACTTC,.,TRBD2,TRBJ2-7,TRBV7-8,15
CASSIKGGAGVFGAAKNIQYF,TGTGCCAGTAGTATAAAGGGCGGAGCGGGAGTGTTCGGAGCGGCCAAAAACATTCAGTACTTC,.,TRBD2,TRBJ2-4,TRBV19,21
CASSLVAGNGYTF,TGTGCCAGCAGCTTAGTGGCGGGGAATGGCTACACCTTC,.,.,TRBJ1-2,TRBV7-9,13
CASSPRRGVNEQYF,TGTGCCAGCAGCCCCCGACGGGGAGTCAACGAGCAGTACTTC,.,.,TRBJ2-7,TRBV7-9,14
CASSWGPTDTQYF,TGTGCCAGTAGCTGGGGGCCCACAGATACGCAGTATTTT,once,.,TRBJ2-3,TRBV19,13
CASSPRSNSPGYTF,TGCGCCAGCAGCCCCAGGTCAAATAGTCCTGGCTACACCTTC,.,.,TRBJ1-2,TRBV5-1,14
CASITGRGLEAFF,TGTGCCAGCATTACAGGGAGGGGTTTAGAGGCTTTCTTT,.,.,TRBJ1-1,TRBV6-5,13
CASTPGGDRSQPQHF,TGTGCCAGCACCCCCGGCGGGGACAGGTCTCAGCCCCAGCATTTT,once,TRBD1,TRBJ1-5,TRBV7-9,15
CASSLMSGSTDTQYF,TGCGCCAGCAGCTTGATGTCGGGGAGCACAGATACGCAGTATTTT,.,.,TRBJ2-3,TRBV5-1,15
CASSPPLAGYYEQYF,TGTGCCAGCTCACCGCCACTAGCGGGGTATTACGAGCAGTACTTC,.,TRBD2,TRBJ2-7,TRBV18,15
CASRDFSYNEQFF,TGCGCCAGCCGGGACTTCTCCTACAATGAGCAGTTCTTC,.,.,TRBJ2-1,TRBV10-2,13
CASSFRSGTSGSSYNEQFF,TGTGCCAGCAGCTTCCGGTCCGGGACTAGCGGTTCCTCCTACAATGAGCAGTTCTTC,.,TRBD2,TRBJ2-1,TRBV7-8,19
CASGGGTSGPNTGELFF,TGTGCCAGCGGAGGGGGTACTAGCGGCCCAAACACCGGGGAGCTGTTTTTT,.,TRBD2,TRBJ2-2,TRBV6-4,17
CASSYQNRGPGNTIYF,TGTGCCAGCAGTTACCAAAACAGGGGACCTGGAAACACCATATATTTT,.,TRBD1,TRBJ1-3,TRBV6-5,16
CASGVYNEQFF,TGTGCCAGCGGAGTATACAATGAGCAGTTCTTC,.,.,TRBJ2-1,TRBV6-5,11
CASSQGIDRVEQYF,TGTGCCAGCAGCCAAGGGATCGACAGGGTCGAGCAGTACTTC,.,TRBD1,TRBJ2-7,TRBV3-1/TRBV3-2,14
CASSQRQEGTDTQYF,TGCGCCAGCAGCCAAAGACAGGAGGGCACAGATACGCAGTATTTT,.,.,TRBJ2-3,TRBV4-3,15